The 15 T cell receptor beta chains below were found in one sample sequenced in a study of blood T cell repertoires in COVID-19. Assay used: immunoSEQ multiplex PCR; TCRdb lists only in-frame clones, some missing. The table has roughly 90,000 clones, 65% to 90% seen once. The sequencing input was peripheral blood. Every receptor here comes from a woman older than 75 with active or convalescent COVID-19.

This chain uses TRBV6-5 with TRBJ2-4; 9 nucleotides line up with TRBD1. Germline V gives CDR1 MNHEY, CDR2 SVGAGI. The V segment lost 6 bases and the J segment 3 bases; nucleotides outside the gene matches: 6. This CDR3 contains 15 residues. The CDR3 sequence: CASRRQGEGKNIQYF. DNA for the CDR3: TGTGCCAGCAGACGACAGGGGGAAGGCAAAAACATTCAGTACTTC.

CDR3 nucleotides: TGTGCCAGCAGCGTCGCGGGGGACGCGGGAGGGCTCGGAGCCAAAAACATTCAGTACTTC. This encodes CASSVAGDAGGLGAKNIQYF. The gene calls are TRBV9 and TRBJ2-4, with 9 nucleotides matching TRBD2. The V gene's germline CDR1 is SGDLS and CDR2 YYNGEE. The CDR3 sequence is 20 residues long. The ends lost 2 bases at V and 0 bases at J; junction bases unmatched: 15.

V is TRBV23-1 and J is TRBJ2-3, with D unclear. TRBV23-1 is assigned to the ORF class and has an uncertain function. The V end was cut by 4 bases, the J end by 4 bases, with 15 bases between. The CDR3 runs to 15 residues. The CDR3 region is CASSPGSSAADTQYF. CDR3 nucleotide sequence: TGCGCCAGCAGTCCCGGGTCCTCGGCGGCAGATACGCAGTATTTT.

The chain recombines TRBV7-3 with TRBJ2-5; TRBD2 matches at 9 bases. Trimming took 0 bases from V and 4 from J; bases not matched to a gene: 3. The CDR3 has 15 residues. Germline lookup yields CDR1 SGHTA and CDR2 FQGTGA. The CDR3 region is CASSLTASGIETQYF. CDR3 sequence (DNA): TGTGCCAGCAGCTTAACGGCTAGCGGGATAGAGACCCAGTACTTC.

The chain has TRBV7-2 and TRBJ2-4, with 10 bases fitting TRBD2. The length of the CDR3 is 15 residues. Trimming at V came to 2 bases and at J to 5 bases, leaving 3 bases not matched to a gene. CDR1 is SGHTA, CDR2 FQGNSA, per germline. The DNA for the CDR3 is TGTGCCAGCAGCTTATCCCTAGCGGGGGAAAACATTCAGTACTTC. Amino acid sequence: CASSLSLAGENIQYF.

The genes are TRBV9 and TRBJ1-4, with 7 bases that match TRBD1. V lost 4 bases to trimming and J lost 8 bases; unmatched junction nucleotides: 11. The CDR3 runs 15 residues. The germline CDR1 and CDR2 sequences are SGDLS and YYNGEE. The CDR3 loop is CASSTTTGLSEKLFF. CDR3 nucleotide sequence: TGTGCCAGCAGCACCACGACAGGGTTAAGCGAAAAACTGTTTTTT.

V usage is TRBV7-2 and J usage is TRBJ1-2; D might be TRBD1 (6 bases). The CDR3 consists of 15 residues. Trimming cost V 5 bases and J 6 bases, with 19 bases left between them. Germline V gene lookup returns CDR1 SGHTA and CDR2 FQGNSA. CDR3 sequence (DNA): TGTGCCAGCAGCCCCGACAGGATCTCGGTCCATGGCTACACCTTC. It yields the protein CASSPDRISVHGYTF.

The chain combines TRBV5-4 with TRBJ2-2; possibly TRBD2 for D (6 bases). The CDR3 spans 14 residues. Trimming stripped 0 bases from V and 7 bases from J, with 10 bases between. CDR1 is SGHNT and CDR2 is YYREEE in the germline V gene (reference sequence). As DNA, the CDR3 is TGTGCCAGCAGCTTGGAATACGGGGGCGGGGAGCTGTTTTTT. Translating it yields CASSLEYGGGELFF.

The rearrangement uses TRBV5-1 and TRBJ2-5, with 7 bases lining up with TRBD2. The V segment lost 0 bases and the J segment 4 bases; nucleotides outside the gene matches: 6. This CDR3 has 15 residues. The V gene's germline CDR1 is SGHRS and CDR2 YFSETQ. CDR3 region: CASSLEPGGGETQYF. The DNA of the CDR3 is TGCGCCAGCAGCTTGGAACCGGGGGGAGGAGAGACCCAGTACTTC.

The genes are TRBV5-8 and TRBJ2-7; TRBD1 aligns across 9 bases. The V gene's germline CDR1 is SGHTS and CDR2 YDEGEE. CDR3 length: 16 amino acids. Losses at the gene ends were 2 bases for V and 9 bases for J; bases not matched to a gene: 15. This CDR3 is CASSLQGAPSRLGQYF. CDR3 coding DNA: TGTGCCAGCAGCTTACAGGGGGCTCCCTCTCGGCTTGGGCAGTACTTC.

The chain's CDR3 is CASSQAIGTGGRNTQYF. Written as DNA, the CDR3 is TGCGCCAGCAGCCAAGCCATAGGGACAGGGGGCCGTAATACGCAGTATTTT. The gene calls are TRBV4-1 and TRBJ2-3; 12 nucleotides align to TRBD1. This CDR3 contains 17 residues. Germline V CDR1 and CDR2: MGHRA, YSYEKL. Trimming took 1 base from V and 7 from J; bases not matched to a gene: 9.

This chain uses TRBV30 with TRBJ2-1, with TRBD2 matching 8 bases. Germline V gene sequence: CDR1 GTSNPN, CDR2 SVGIG (reference sequence). The CDR3 covers 16 residues. After removal of 3 bases from V and 7 bases from J, the junction contained 14 bases not matched to a gene. The CDR3 sequence: CAWSPGWSTSGNEQFF. CDR3 in DNA: TGTGCCTGGAGCCCCGGGTGGTCAACTAGCGGTAATGAGCAGTTCTTC.

This clone was picked up a small number of times. V and J are TRBV4-1 and TRBJ1-2; 8 bases are shared with TRBD1. Looked up from germline, CDR1 is MGHRA and CDR2 is YSYEKL. V lost 4 bases and J lost 7; bases outside the gene matches: 5. The CDR3 extends over 13 amino acids. CDR3 bases: TGCGCCAGCAGCCGAGGACAGGGCTTTGGCTACACCTTC. The encoded protein is CASSRGQGFGYTF.

J is TRBJ1-4 and V is TRBV15, with unresolved D. The CDR3 totals 15 residues. The germline V gene has CDR1 LNHNV and CDR2 YYDKDF (reference sequence). Trimming shortened V by 0 bases and J by 3 bases, and 8 bases separated the two germline ends. The CDR3 DNA sequence: TGTGCCACCAGCAGAGAGGGGAGAGCTAATGAAAAACTGTTTTTT. Amino acid sequence: CATSREGRANEKLFF.

This sequence joins TRBV7-2 and TRBJ1-2; 8 nucleotides align to TRBD1. V shed 1 base, J shed 5 bases, and the junction held 9 bases outside the gene matches. From germline, CDR1 is SGHTA and CDR2 FQGNSA. The length of the CDR3 is 16 residues. The CDR3 sequence is CASSLGVQGASYGYTF. For the CDR3, the DNA is TGTGCCAGCAGCTTAGGAGTCCAGGGGGCGTCTTATGGCTACACCTTC.